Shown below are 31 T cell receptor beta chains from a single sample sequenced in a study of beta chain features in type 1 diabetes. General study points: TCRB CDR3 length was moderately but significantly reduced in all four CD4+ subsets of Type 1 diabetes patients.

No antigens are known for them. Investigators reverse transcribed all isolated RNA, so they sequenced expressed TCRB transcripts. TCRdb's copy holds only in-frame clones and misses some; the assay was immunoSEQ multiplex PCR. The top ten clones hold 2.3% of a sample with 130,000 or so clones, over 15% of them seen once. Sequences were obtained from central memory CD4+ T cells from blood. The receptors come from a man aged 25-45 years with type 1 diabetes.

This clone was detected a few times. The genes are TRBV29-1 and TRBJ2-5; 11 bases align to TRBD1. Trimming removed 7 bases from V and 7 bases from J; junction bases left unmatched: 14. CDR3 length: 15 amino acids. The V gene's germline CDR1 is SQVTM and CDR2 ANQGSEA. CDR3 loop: CSAHNGTGGRGTQYF. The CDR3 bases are TGCAGCGCCCATAACGGGACAGGGGGACGCGGGACCCAGTACTTC.

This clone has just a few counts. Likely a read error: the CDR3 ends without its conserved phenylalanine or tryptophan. DNA of the CDR3: TGTGCCTGGAGTGTGGTCGGACAGGGGAATTCACCCCTCCACCTT. Protein product: CAWSVVGQGNSPLHL. The V call is TRBV30, the J call TRBJ1-6, with 9 bases aligning to TRBD1. Germline V gives CDR1 GTSNPN, CDR2 SVGIG (reference sequence). The CDR3 is made up of 15 amino acids. With 0 bases clipped from V and 7 bases from J, the junction kept 4 bases outside the gene matches.

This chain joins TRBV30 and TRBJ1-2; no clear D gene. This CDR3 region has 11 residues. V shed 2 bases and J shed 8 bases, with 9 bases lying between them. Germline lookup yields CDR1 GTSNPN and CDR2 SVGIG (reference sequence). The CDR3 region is CAWSTGVGYTF. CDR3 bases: TGTGCCTGGAGTACCGGGGTCGGCTACACCTTC.

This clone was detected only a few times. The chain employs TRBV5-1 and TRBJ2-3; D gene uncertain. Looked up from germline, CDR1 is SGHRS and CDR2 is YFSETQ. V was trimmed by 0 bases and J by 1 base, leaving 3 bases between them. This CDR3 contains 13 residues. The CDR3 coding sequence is TGCGCCAGCAGCTTGGGTGGCACAGATACGCAGTATTTT. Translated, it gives CASSLGGTDTQYF.

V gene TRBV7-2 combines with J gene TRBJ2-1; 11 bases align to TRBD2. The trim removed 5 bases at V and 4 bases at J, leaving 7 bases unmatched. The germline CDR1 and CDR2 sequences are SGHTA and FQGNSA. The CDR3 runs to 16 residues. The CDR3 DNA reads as TGTGCCAGCAGCCCAGAACTAGCGGGGGCTTACAATGAGCAGTTCTTC. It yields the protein CASSPELAGAYNEQFF.

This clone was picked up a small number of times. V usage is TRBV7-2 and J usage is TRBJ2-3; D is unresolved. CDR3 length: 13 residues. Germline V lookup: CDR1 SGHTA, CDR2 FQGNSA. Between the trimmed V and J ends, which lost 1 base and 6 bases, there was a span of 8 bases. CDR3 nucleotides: TGTGCCAGCAGCTTAGGGGCGGCCGATACGCAGTATTTT. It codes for CASSLGAADTQYF.

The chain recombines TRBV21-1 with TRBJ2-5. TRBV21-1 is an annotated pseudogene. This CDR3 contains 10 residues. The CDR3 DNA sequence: TGTGCCAGCGTGCAAGAGACCCAGTACTTC. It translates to CASVQETQYF.

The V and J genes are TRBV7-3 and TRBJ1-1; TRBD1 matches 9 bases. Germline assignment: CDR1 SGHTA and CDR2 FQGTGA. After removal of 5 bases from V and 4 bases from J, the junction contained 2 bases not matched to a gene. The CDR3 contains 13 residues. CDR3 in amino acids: CASSGTGSTEAFF. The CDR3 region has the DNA TGTGCCAGCAGCGGGACAGGGTCCACTGAAGCTTTCTTT.

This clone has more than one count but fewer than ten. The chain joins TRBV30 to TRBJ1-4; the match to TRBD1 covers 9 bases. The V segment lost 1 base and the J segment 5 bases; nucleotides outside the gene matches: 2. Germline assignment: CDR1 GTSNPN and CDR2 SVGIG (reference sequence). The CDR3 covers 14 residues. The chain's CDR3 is CAWSGGTGNEKLFF. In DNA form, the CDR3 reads TGTGCCTGGAGTGGGGGGACAGGGAATGAAAAACTGTTTTTT.

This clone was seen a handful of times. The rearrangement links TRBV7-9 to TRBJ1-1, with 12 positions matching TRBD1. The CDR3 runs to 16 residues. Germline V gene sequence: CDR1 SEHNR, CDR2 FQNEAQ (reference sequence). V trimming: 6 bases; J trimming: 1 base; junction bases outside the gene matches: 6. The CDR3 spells CASRAGQGAPNTEAFF. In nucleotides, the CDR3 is TGTGCCAGCAGAGCGGGACAGGGGGCCCCGAACACTGAAGCTTTCTTT. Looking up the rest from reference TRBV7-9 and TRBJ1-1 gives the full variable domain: DTGVSQNPRHKITKRGQNVTFRCDPISEHNRLYWYRQTLGQGPEFLTYFQNEAQLEKSRLLSDRFSAERPKGSFSTLEIQRTEQGDSAMYLCASRAGQGAPNTEAFFGQGTRLTVV.

Here the CDR3 reads CASSSYPTAGNTIYF. CDR3 coding DNA: TGTGCCAGCAGTTCATACCCGACGGCGGGGAACACCATATATTTT. The rearrangement uses TRBV7-8 and TRBJ1-3; D not certain. Looked up from germline, CDR1 is SGHVS and CDR2 is FQNEAQ. V lost 6 bases and J 7 bases, leaving 19 bases between the germline ends. The CDR3 spans 15 residues.

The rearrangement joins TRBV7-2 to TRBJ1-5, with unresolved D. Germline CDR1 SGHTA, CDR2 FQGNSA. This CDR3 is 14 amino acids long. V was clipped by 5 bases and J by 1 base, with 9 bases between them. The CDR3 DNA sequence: TGTGCCAGCAGCCCGCGGGGAAGCAATCAGCCCCAGCATTTT. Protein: CASSPRGSNQPQHF.

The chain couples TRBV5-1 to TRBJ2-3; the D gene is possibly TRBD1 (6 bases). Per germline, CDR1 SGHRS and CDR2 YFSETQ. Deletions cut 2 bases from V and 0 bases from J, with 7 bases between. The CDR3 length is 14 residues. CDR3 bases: TGCGCCAGCAGCTTCGGACAGAGCACAGATACGCAGTATTTT. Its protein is CASSFGQSTDTQYF.

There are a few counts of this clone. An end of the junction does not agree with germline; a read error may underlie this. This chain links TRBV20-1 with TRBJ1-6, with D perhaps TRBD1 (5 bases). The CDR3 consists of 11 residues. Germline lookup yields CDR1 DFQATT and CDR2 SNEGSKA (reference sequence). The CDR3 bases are TGCAGTGCTAGAGAATCCGGGACCTATTTTTTT. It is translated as CSARESGTYFF.

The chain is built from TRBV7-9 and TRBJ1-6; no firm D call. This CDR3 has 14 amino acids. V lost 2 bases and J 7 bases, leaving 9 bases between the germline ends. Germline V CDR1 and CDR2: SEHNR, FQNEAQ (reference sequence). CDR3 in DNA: TGTGCCAGCAGCTTAAGGACTTTGAATTCACCCCTCCACTTT. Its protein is CASSLRTLNSPLHF. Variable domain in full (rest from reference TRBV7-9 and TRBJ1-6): DTGVSQNPRHKITKRGQNVTFRCDPISEHNRLYWYRQTLGQGPEFLTYFQNEAQLEKSRLLSDRFSAERPKGSFSTLEIQRTEQGDSAMYLCASSLRTLNSPLHFGNGTRLTVT.

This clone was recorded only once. For the CDR3, the DNA is TGCGCCAGCAGGGACCGACAGGGGGCGGGCGAGCAGTACTTC. Its protein product is CASRDRQGAGEQYF. The V gene is TRBV4-1, the J gene TRBJ2-7; 10 nucleotides agree with TRBD1. Germline V lookup: CDR1 MGHRA, CDR2 YSYEKL. J lost 6 bases, V lost 6 bases, and 8 bases had no gene match. The CDR3 totals 14 residues.

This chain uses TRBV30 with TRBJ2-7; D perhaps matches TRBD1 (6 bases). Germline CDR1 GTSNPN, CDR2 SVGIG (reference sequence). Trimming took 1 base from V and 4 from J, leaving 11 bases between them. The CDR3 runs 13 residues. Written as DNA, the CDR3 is TGTGCCTGGAGTGGACAGGTCGGGTACGAGCAGTACTTC. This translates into CAWSGQVGYEQYF.

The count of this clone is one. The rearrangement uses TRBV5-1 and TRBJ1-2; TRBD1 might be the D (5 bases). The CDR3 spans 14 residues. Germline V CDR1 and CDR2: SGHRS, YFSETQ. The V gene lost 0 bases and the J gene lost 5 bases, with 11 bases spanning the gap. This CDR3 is CASSLGDRGYGYTF. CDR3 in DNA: TGCGCCAGCAGCTTGGGAGACAGAGGGTATGGCTACACCTTC.

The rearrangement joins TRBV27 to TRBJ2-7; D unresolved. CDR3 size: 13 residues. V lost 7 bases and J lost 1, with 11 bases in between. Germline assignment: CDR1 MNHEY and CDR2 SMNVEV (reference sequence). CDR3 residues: CASKTGRSYEQYF. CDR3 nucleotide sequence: TGTGCCAGCAAGACCGGAAGGTCCTACGAGCAGTACTTC.

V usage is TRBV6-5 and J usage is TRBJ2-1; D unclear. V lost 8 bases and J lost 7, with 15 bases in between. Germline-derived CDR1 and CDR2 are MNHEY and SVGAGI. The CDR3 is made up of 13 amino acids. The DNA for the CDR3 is TGTGCCAGCTTCGCGCCTTTGGGGAATGAGCAGTTCTTC. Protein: CASFAPLGNEQFF.

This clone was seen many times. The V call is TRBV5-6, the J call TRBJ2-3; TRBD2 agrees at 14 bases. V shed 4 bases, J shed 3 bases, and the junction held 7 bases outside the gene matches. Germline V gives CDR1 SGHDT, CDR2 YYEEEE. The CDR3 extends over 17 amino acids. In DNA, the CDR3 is TGTGCCAGCAGCAGGCGACTAGCGGGGGGGCCAACAGATACGCAGTATTTT. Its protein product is CASSRRLAGGPTDTQYF.

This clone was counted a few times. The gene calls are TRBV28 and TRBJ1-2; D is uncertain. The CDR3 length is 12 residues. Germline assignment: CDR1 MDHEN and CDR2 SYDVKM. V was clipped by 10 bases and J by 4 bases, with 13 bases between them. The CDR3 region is CATSLSRYGYTF. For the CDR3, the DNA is TGTGCCACCTCCTTATCCCGCTATGGCTACACCTTC.

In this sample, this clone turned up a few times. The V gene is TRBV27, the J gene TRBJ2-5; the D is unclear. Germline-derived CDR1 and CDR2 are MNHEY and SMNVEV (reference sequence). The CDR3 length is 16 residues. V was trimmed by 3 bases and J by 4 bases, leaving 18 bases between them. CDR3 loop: CASSFIGQAGAETQYF. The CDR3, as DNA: TGTGCCAGCAGTTTCATAGGTCAGGCAGGAGCAGAGACCCAGTACTTC.

The CDR3 loop reads CASSTRDRGYQYF. DNA of the CDR3: TGTGCCAGCAGCACGAGGGACAGGGGCTACCAGTACTTC. The rearrangement uses TRBV7-2 and TRBJ2-5; TRBD1 aligns across 10 bases. After removal of 5 bases from V and 10 bases from J, the junction contained 7 bases not matched to a gene. From germline, CDR1 is SGHTA and CDR2 FQGNSA. The CDR3 spans 13 residues.

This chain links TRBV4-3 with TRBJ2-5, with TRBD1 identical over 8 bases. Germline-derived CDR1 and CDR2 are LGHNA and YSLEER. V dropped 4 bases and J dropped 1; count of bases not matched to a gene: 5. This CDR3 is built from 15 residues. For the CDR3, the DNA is TGCGCCAGCAGCCCATTTACAGGGGGCCAAGAGACCCAGTACTTC. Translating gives CASSPFTGGQETQYF.

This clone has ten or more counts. The CDR3, as DNA: TGTGCCAGCAGTGATGTAGGGGAAGTAAGGCAGTACTTC. Translating gives CASSDVGEVRQYF. The chain combines TRBV2 with TRBJ2-7; weak D call: TRBD1 (5 bases). CDR3 length: 13 residues. Between the trimmed V and J ends, which lost 3 bases and 9 bases, there was a span of 15 bases. CDR1 SNHLY and CDR2 FYNNEI come from the germline V gene.

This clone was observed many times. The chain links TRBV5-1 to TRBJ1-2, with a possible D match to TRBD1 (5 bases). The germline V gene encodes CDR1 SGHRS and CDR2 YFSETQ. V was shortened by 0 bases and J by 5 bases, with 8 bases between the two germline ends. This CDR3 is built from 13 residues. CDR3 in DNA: TGCGCCAGCAGCTTGGAAGGGACGTATGGCTACACCTTC. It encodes CASSLEGTYGYTF.

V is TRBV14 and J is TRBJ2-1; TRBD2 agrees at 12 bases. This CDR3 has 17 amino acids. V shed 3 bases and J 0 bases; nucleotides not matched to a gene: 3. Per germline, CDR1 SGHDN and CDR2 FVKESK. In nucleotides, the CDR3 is TGTGCCAGCAGCCAGAGGACTAGCGGGGCCTCCTACAATGAGCAGTTCTTC. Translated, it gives CASSQRTSGASYNEQFF.

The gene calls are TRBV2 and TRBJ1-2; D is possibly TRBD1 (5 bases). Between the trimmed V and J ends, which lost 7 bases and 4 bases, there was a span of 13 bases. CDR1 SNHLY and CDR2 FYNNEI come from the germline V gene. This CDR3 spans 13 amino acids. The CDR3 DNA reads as TGTGCCAGCATTTGGGACGTCGGCTATGGCTACACCTTC. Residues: CASIWDVGYGYTF.

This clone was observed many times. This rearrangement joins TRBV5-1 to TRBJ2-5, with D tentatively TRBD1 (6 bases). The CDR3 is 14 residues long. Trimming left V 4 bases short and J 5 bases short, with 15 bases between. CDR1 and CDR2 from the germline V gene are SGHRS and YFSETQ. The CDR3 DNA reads TGCGCCAGCAGCGGAACCGGGACAAGGGAGACCCAGTACTTC. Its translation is CASSGTGTRETQYF.

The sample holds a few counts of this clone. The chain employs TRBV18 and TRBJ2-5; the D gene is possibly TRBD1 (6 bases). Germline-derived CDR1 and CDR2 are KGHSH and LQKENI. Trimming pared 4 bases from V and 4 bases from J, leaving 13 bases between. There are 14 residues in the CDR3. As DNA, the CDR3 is TGTGCCAGCTCACTGATACAGGGTGGAGAGACCCAGTACTTC. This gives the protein CASSLIQGGETQYF.